The sample holds a few counts of the clone carrying this T cell receptor beta chain. Its antigen is undetermined. TCRdb recomputed calls from the RACE reads with MiXCR, one row per CDR3 protein. The data contain 150,000 to 200,000 distinct CDR3 sequences, 13% to 15% of them seen just once; the ten biggest clones take up about 1.7%. This entry belongs to a study of human T cells and chemical hapten exposure. Study as a whole: Each patient's scalp received weekly diphenylcyclopropenone throughout the approximately 25-week study. Study outcomes and limitations: DPC sensitization did not alter TCRs above 1 in 1000 frequency.

The CDR3 is made up of 13 amino acids. The germline CDR1 and CDR2 sequences are SGHVS and FQNEAQ. The ends were cut back, 6 bases at V and 7 bases at J, with 10 bases in the middle. Specified time point: patch test 1, 2 weeks after DPC sensitization. Treatment specified: therapeutic diphenylcyclopropenone sensitization with weekly scalp DPC. The source was whole blood, collected in connection with sensitization to the hapten diphenylcyclopropenone (DPC). This TCR came from a woman in her 30s with alopecia areata. Some clones in this sample may be carry-over from other donors' samples. This chain connects TRBV7-8 to TRBJ1-6; D may be TRBD1 (5 bases). Here the CDR3 reads CASRAGHNSPLHF. The CDR3 coding sequence is TGTGCCAGCAGGGCAGGACACAATTCACCCCTCCACTTT.